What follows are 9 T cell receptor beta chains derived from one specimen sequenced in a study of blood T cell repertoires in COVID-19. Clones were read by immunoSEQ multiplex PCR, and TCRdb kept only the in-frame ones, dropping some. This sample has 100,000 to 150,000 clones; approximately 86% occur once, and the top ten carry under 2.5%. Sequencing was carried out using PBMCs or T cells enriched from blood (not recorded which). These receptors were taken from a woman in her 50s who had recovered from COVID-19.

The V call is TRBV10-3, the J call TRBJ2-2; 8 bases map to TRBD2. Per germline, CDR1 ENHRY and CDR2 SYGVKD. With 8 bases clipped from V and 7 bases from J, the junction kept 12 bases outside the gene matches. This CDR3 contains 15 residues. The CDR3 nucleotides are TGTGCCATCTCCGGGTCCGGGGGGGCCTACGGGGAGCTGTTTTTT. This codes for CAISGSGGAYGELFF.

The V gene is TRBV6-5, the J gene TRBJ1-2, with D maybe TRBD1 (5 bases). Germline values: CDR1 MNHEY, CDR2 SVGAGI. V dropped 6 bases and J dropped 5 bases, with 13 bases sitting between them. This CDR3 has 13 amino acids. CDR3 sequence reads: CASRRTGGYGYTF. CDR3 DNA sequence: TGTGCCAGCAGACGGACGGGGGGGTATGGCTACACCTTC.

The CDR3: CASSGSGDTQYF. The CDR3 DNA reads TGTGCCAGCAGCGGATCCGGGGATACGCAGTATTTT. The V gene is TRBV3-1 (or the pseudogene TRBV3-2), the J gene TRBJ2-3; D not resolved. The CDR3 extends over 12 amino acids. Germline V gene lookup returns CDR1 LGHDT and CDR2 YNNKEL (reference sequence). Trimming removed 5 bases from V and 6 bases from J, with 9 bases in between.

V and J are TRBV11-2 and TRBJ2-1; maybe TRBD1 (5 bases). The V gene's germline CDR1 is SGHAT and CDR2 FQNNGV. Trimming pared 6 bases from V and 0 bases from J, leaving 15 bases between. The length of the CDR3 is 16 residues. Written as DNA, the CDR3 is TGTGCCAGCAGGAGGTGGGGCAGGAGCTCCTACAATGAGCAGTTCTTC. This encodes CASRRWGRSSYNEQFF.

The CDR3 coding sequence is TGCAGCGTTGGGGCCGCTAACTATGGCTACACCTTC. Translation gives CSVGAANYGYTF. The rearrangement links TRBV29-1 to TRBJ1-2, with D unresolved. The CDR3 extends over 12 amino acids. The V end lost 4 bases, the J end lost 0 bases, and 6 bases lay between the germline ends. Germline V gene lookup returns CDR1 SQVTM and CDR2 ANQGSEA.

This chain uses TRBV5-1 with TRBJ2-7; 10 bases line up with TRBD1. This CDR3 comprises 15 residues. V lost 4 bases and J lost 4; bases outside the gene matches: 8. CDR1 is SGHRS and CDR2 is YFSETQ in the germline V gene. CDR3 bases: TGCGCCAGCAGCCCTTGGGACAGGGGTAAATACGAGCAGTACTTC. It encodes CASSPWDRGKYEQYF.

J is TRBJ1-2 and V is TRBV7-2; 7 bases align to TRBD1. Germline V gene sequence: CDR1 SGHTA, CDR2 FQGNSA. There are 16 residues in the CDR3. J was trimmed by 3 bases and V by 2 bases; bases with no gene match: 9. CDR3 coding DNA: TGTGCCAGCAGCTTAAATCAGGGGGGTTCGGACTATGGCTACACCTTC. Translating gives CASSLNQGGSDYGYTF.

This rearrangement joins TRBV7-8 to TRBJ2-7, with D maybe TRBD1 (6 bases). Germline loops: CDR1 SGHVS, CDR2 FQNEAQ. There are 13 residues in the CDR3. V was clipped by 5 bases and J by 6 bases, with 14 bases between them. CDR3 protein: CASSRAQGLEQYF. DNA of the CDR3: TGTGCCAGCAGCAGGGCACAGGGTCTCGAGCAGTACTTC.

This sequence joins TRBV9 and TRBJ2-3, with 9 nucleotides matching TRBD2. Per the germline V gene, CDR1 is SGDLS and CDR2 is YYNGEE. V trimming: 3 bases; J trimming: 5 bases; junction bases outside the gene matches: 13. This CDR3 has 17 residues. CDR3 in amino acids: CASSAGLLAGLGDTQYF. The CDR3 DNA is TGTGCCAGCAGCGCAGGACTACTAGCGGGCCTTGGAGATACGCAGTATTTT.